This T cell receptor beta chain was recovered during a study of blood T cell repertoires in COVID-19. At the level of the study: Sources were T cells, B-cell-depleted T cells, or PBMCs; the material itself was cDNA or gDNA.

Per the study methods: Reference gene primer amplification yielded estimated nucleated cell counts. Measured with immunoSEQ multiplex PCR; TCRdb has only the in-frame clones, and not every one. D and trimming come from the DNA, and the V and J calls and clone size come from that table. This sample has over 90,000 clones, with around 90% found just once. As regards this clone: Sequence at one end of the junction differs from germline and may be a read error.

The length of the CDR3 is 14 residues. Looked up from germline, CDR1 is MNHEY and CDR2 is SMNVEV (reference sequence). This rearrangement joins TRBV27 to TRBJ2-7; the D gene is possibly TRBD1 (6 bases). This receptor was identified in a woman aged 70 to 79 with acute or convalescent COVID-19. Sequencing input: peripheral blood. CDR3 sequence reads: CASSLSRTVYEQYF. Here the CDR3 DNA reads TGTGCCAGCAGTCTATCGAGGACAGTCTACGAGCAGTACTTC.